The T cell receptor beta chain described here comes from a study of CD8 T cells in ankylosing spondylitis. Each CDR3 protein is one row after TCRdb ran MiXCR on the 5' RACE reads. The sample has some 220,000 distinct CDR3 sequences, just under 7.5% seen once. Comment on this clonotype: Its antigen remains unidentified.

Whole-study findings and limits: Enrichment of disease-linked clones was reportedly significant in matched ankylosing spondylitis synovial fluid. Blood from ankylosing spondylitis patients appeared to carry a characteristic eight-variant TCR beta motif.

The CDR3 spans 20 residues. The TCR originated in a male donor with ankylosing spondylitis. Sequenced input: blood, either unsorted or a sorted T cell fraction (not recorded which). The rearrangement joins TRBV21-1 to TRBJ2-5; TRBD2 reflects the table's D call only, with no check against the DNA. TRBV21-1 is a pseudogene. The chain's CDR3 is CASSKRRPGSSGGAQETQYF. Here the CDR3 DNA reads TGTGCCAGCAGCAAAAGACGACCCGGCTCTAGCGGGGGGGCCCAAGAGACCCAGTACTTC.